The 14 T cell receptor beta chains listed next were all sequenced from one sample in a study of T cells in Graves' hyperthyroidism and ophthalmopathy. Amplification targeted TCR beta CDR3 regions from RNA transcripts. Initially, a first-round RT-PCR of the TCR CDR3 employed the HTBI primer set. TCRdb re-analysed the multiplex PCR reads in MiXCR, keeping a single row per CDR3 protein. The repertoire holds about 350,000 distinct CDR3 sequences, with about an eighth as singletons. Specimen: blood. Source of these receptors: a woman in her forties with Graves' ophthalmopathy.

In its sample, this clonotype was seen many times. The rearrangement joins TRBV10-2 to TRBJ2-7; possibly TRBD1 for D (6 bases). The CDR3 loop spans 11 amino acids. The germline V gene encodes CDR1 WSHSY and CDR2 SAAADI. The V gene lost 7 bases and the J gene lost 5 bases, with 9 bases spanning the gap. In nucleotides, the CDR3 is TGCGCCAGCAAACAGGGTCACGAGCAGTACTTC. This gives the protein CASKQGHEQYF.

This clonotype was found a few times. The chain recombines TRBV6-5 with TRBJ2-2, with a tentative D call TRBD1 (6 bases). This CDR3 region has 15 residues. Looked up from germline, CDR1 is MNHEY and CDR2 is SVGAGI. The V end lost 2 bases, the J end lost 5 bases, and 12 bases lay between the germline ends. In DNA, the CDR3 is TGTGCCAGCAGTTACCAACAGGGCGGTACCGGGGAGCTGTTTTTT. Translated: CASSYQQGGTGELFF.

This clonotype showed up many times. The rearrangement links TRBV12-3 or TRBV12-4 to TRBJ1-1, with D uncertain. Trimming shortened V by 8 bases and J by 5 bases, and 15 bases separated the two germline ends. There are 13 residues in the CDR3. CDR3 region: CASGLQEWTEAFF. In nucleotides, the CDR3 is TGTGCCAGCGGACTCCAGGAGTGGACTGAAGCTTTCTTT.

About this clonotype itself: A much larger clonotype is one base distant, so this may be a read error. This sequence joins TRBV28 and TRBJ2-5, with TRBD2 as a possible D gene (7 bases). V gave up 5 bases and J gave up 4 bases, with 17 bases separating them. Germline values: CDR1 MDHEN, CDR2 SYDVKM. The CDR3 totals 15 residues. This CDR3 is CASSTVRGAGETQYF. For the CDR3, the DNA is TGTGCCAGCAGTACCGTTCGGGGGGCTGGAGAGACCCAGTACTTC.

V and J are TRBV10-3 and TRBJ2-2; 9 bases align to TRBD2. V dropped 6 bases and J dropped 5; count of bases not matched to a gene: 4. CDR3 size: 14 residues. CDR1 is ENHRY and CDR2 is SYGVKD in the germline V gene. CDR3 nucleotide sequence: TGTGCCATCAGATCTGGACTAGCGACCGGGGAGCTGTTTTTT. Amino acids: CAIRSGLATGELFF.

This clonotype was seen many times. V is TRBV5-6 and J is TRBJ1-1, with D unclear. Germline V CDR1 and CDR2: SGHDT, YYEEEE. Trimming removed 5 bases at V and 3 bases at J, with 17 bases between. The CDR3 totals 15 residues. CDR3 sequence: CASRSGFGVDTEAFF. For the CDR3, the DNA is TGTGCCAGCAGATCTGGGTTTGGGGTCGACACTGAAGCTTTCTTT.

This chain joins TRBV20-1 and TRBJ2-3; 10 bases align to TRBD2. CDR3 length: 14 residues. Germline trimming cut 5 bases from V and 7 bases from J; bases unmatched to any gene: 9. Germline V gene lookup returns CDR1 DFQATT and CDR2 SNEGSKA (reference sequence). CDR3 loop: CSALIAGGIYTQYF. Written as DNA, the CDR3 is TGCAGTGCTCTAATAGCGGGGGGCATTTATACGCAGTATTTT.

This clonotype was seen a few times. Relative to the germline gene, one junction end is altered; a read error may explain this. The rearrangement links TRBV11-2 to TRBJ2-7, with D possibly being TRBD2 (7 bases). This CDR3 spans 15 amino acids. The germline V gene has CDR1 SGHAT and CDR2 FQNNGV. The CDR3 sequence: CASNLGRGVSYEQYF. As DNA, the CDR3 is TGTGCCAGCAACTTAGGGAGGGGGGTTTCCTACGAGCAGTACTTC.

The V gene is TRBV6-1, the J gene TRBJ2-7, with D perhaps TRBD2 (6 bases). The length of the CDR3 is 13 residues. Trimming removed 4 bases at V and 4 bases at J, with 11 bases between. Germline V lookup: CDR1 MNHNS, CDR2 SASEGT. This chain's CDR3 is CASSANLAYEQYF. In nucleotides, the CDR3 is TGTGCCAGCAGTGCTAACCTAGCGTACGAGCAGTACTTC.

This clonotype was seen repeatedly, ten times or more. The V gene is TRBV5-1, the J gene TRBJ1-1; D might be TRBD1 (6 bases). Germline CDR1 and CDR2: SGHRS and YFSETQ. The CDR3 length is 15 residues. V gave up 0 bases and J gave up 3 bases, with 12 bases separating them. DNA for the CDR3: TGCGCCAGCAGCTTGGCCAGGGGTCGGGACACTGAAGCTTTCTTT. This translates into CASSLARGRDTEAFF.

On this clonotype itself: A much larger clone differs from this one at a single base, so this may be a read error. CDR3 sequence (DNA): TGCAGTGCTGAGTATAGCACAGATACGCAGGATTTT. Amino acid sequence: CSAEYSTDTQDF. This rearrangement joins TRBV20-1 to TRBJ2-3; no firm D call. Germline CDR1 DFQATT, CDR2 SNEGSKA (reference sequence). The CDR3 has 12 amino acids.

This clonotype was recorded at least ten times. V usage is TRBV6-5 and J usage is TRBJ2-1; TRBD2 agrees at 11 bases. The CDR3 contains 17 residues. Germline CDR1 reads MNHEY; CDR2 reads SVGAGI. V lost 0 bases, J lost 10 bases, and 11 bases stayed unmatched. CDR3 region: CASSYSDASGRPGEQFF. In nucleotides, the CDR3 is TGTGCCAGCAGTTACTCGGATGCTAGCGGGAGGCCAGGAGAGCAGTTCTTC.

In its sample, this clonotype was seen many times. This chain connects TRBV28 to TRBJ2-5; 11 nucleotides line up with TRBD1. The V gene end was trimmed by 1 base and the J gene end by 5 bases; junction bases not matched to a gene: 15. The V gene's germline CDR1 is MDHEN and CDR2 SYDVKM. This CDR3 contains 19 residues. In nucleotides, the CDR3 is TGTGCCAGCAGTTTATATTTTAATTCGGACAGGGGGCACGAGGAGACCCAGTACTTC. Its protein product is CASSLYFNSDRGHEETQYF.

This clonotype has only a few counts. The chain uses TRBV7-9 and TRBJ2-3, with D possibly matching TRBD2 (7 bases). Between the trimmed V and J ends, which lost 1 base and 5 bases, there was a span of 13 bases. Germline CDR1 is SEHNR and CDR2 is FQNEAQ (reference sequence). The CDR3 length is 15 residues. CDR3 protein: CASSLGRGGGDTQYF. DNA of the CDR3: TGTGCCAGCAGCTTAGGTCGCGGGGGCGGAGATACGCAGTATTTT.